The 19 T cell receptor beta chains in this list originate from one sample, sequenced in a study of T cell responses to AZD1222 COVID-19 vaccine. Generated by immunoSEQ multiplex PCR, the TCRdb table keeps only in-frame clones and is missing some. Of 160,000 or so clones in the sample, roughly 91% were seen once. The sample was peripheral blood, taken on day 0 of AZD1222 vaccination. All receptors derive from an adult in good health.

The chain has TRBV10-3 and TRBJ1-5, with 7 bases lining up with TRBD1. CDR1 and CDR2 (germline): ENHRY, SYGVKD. This CDR3 is built from 19 residues. Trimming cost V 4 bases and J 2 bases; bases outside gene matches: 17. The CDR3 nucleotides read TGTGCCATCAGTGGCACAGGGGAGCTGGGGTGGGGTGGCAATCAGCCCCAGCATTTT. This gives the protein CAISGTGELGWGGNQPQHF.

The chain is built from TRBV7-2 and TRBJ1-5, with TRBD1 matching over 9 bases. CDR1 and CDR2 (germline): SGHTA, FQGNSA. J gave up 4 bases and V 4 bases, and 5 bases lay outside the gene matches. The CDR3 totals 15 residues. Here the CDR3 reads CASSSGTGWNQPQHF. The DNA for the CDR3 is TGTGCCAGCAGCTCCGGGACAGGGTGGAATCAGCCCCAGCATTTT.

V is TRBV3-1 (or the pseudogene TRBV3-2) and J is TRBJ2-7, with TRBD2 as a possible D gene (5 bases). V lost 1 base, J lost 3 bases, and 7 bases lay in between. The V gene's germline CDR1 is LGHDT and CDR2 YNNKEL (reference sequence). The CDR3 is 13 residues long. CDR3 DNA: TGTGCCAGCAGCCAAGTAACTAGCTACGAGCAGTACTTC. Protein sequence: CASSQVTSYEQYF.

This chain links TRBV11-3 with TRBJ2-3; D not resolved. The CDR3 runs 13 residues. V lost 5 bases and J lost 2, with 8 bases in between. Germline V gene sequence: CDR1 SGHNT, CDR2 YENEEA. CDR3 residues: CASSRENTDTQYF. The CDR3 DNA sequence: TGTGCCAGCAGCAGAGAAAACACAGATACGCAGTATTTT.

This CDR3 is CASSLKAGVAEQYF. The CDR3, as DNA: TGCGCCAGCAGCTTAAAGGCGGGAGTTGCCGAGCAGTACTTC. The rearrangement joins TRBV5-1 to TRBJ2-7; 7 bases are a match to TRBD2. The CDR3 is made up of 14 amino acids. Germline V gives CDR1 SGHRS, CDR2 YFSETQ. The ends lost 2 bases at V and 6 bases at J; junction bases unmatched: 8.

CDR3 sequence reads: CASSQTSGSSDTQYF. The CDR3 DNA reads as TGTGCCAGCAGCCAGACTAGCGGGAGTTCAGATACGCAGTATTTT. The chain joins TRBV7-2 to TRBJ2-3, with 12 nucleotides matching TRBD2. The CDR3 consists of 15 residues. Germline loops: CDR1 SGHTA, CDR2 FQGNSA. The trim removed 5 bases at V and 4 bases at J, leaving 4 bases unmatched.

The rearrangement uses TRBV5-4 and TRBJ2-7; 9 nucleotides align to TRBD1. J gave up 6 bases and V 4 bases, and 11 bases lay outside the gene matches. Germline V lookup: CDR1 SGHNT, CDR2 YYREEE (reference sequence). The CDR3 is made up of 15 amino acids. CDR3 sequence: CASSLAGTGISEQYF. The CDR3 nucleotides are TGTGCCAGCAGCCTGGCCGGGACAGGGATTTCCGAGCAGTACTTC.

V gene TRBV7-6 combines with J gene TRBJ1-1; 10 positions match TRBD1. The CDR3 length is 17 residues. V shed 3 bases, J shed 5 bases, and the junction held 12 bases outside the gene matches. Per the germline V gene, CDR1 is SGHVS and CDR2 is FNYEAQ. CDR3 nucleotide sequence: TGTGCCAGCAGCTTCTTGGGACAGGGGATTACGAGTACTGAAGCTTTCTTT. It is translated as CASSFLGQGITSTEAFF.

V is TRBV5-1 and J is TRBJ2-7, with D unclear. This CDR3 is 13 amino acids long. Germline V gives CDR1 SGHRS, CDR2 YFSETQ. V dropped 2 bases and J dropped 2 bases, with 8 bases sitting between them. DNA of the CDR3: TGCGCCAGCAGCTTCGACTCTACCTACGAGCAGTACTTC. It translates to CASSFDSTYEQYF.

The count of this clone is one. The rearrangement uses TRBV28 and TRBJ2-7; unclear D gene. The CDR3 runs to 12 residues. V was pared by 2 bases and J by 6 bases, with 8 bases between. Germline loops: CDR1 MDHEN, CDR2 SYDVKM. CDR3 DNA sequence: TGTGCCAGCAGTTTACAGCGAGGCGAGCAGTACTTC. Amino acids: CASSLQRGEQYF.

The chain uses TRBV6-4 and TRBJ2-1, with 8 bases fitting TRBD2. V was pared by 0 bases and J by 6 bases, with 4 bases of the junction left unmatched. This CDR3 region has 15 residues. Per germline, CDR1 MRHNA and CDR2 SNTAGT. CDR3 in amino acids: CASSDSGGGPNEQFF. In DNA, the CDR3 is TGTGCCAGCAGTGACTCTGGCGGGGGGCCCAATGAGCAGTTCTTC.

This chain connects TRBV28 to TRBJ1-1; D gene uncertain. The CDR3 consists of 13 residues. V gave up 6 bases and J gave up 3 bases, with 11 bases separating them. The germline V gene has CDR1 MDHEN and CDR2 SYDVKM. In DNA form, the CDR3 reads TGTGCCAGCAGCATGGACTTCTACACTGAAGCTTTCTTT. The encoded protein is CASSMDFYTEAFF.

The chain uses TRBV30 and TRBJ1-5; the match to TRBD1 covers 7 bases. The CDR3 has 14 amino acids. V was pared by 0 bases and J by 5 bases, with 4 bases of the junction left unmatched. Per the germline V gene, CDR1 is GTSNPN and CDR2 is SVGIG (reference sequence). The CDR3 spells CAWSVLQGDQPQHF. In DNA, the CDR3 is TGTGCCTGGAGTGTACTTCAGGGGGATCAGCCCCAGCATTTT.

This chain joins TRBV21-1 and TRBJ2-3; the table's D call TRBD2 went unverified against the DNA. TRBV21-1 is a listed pseudogene. The CDR3 is 18 amino acids. Here the CDR3 reads CASSKTGLAGGGTDTQYF. The CDR3, as DNA: TGTGCCAGCAGCAAAACGGGACTAGCGGGGGGCGGGACAGATACGCAGTATTTT.

The chain is built from TRBV14 and TRBJ1-5; 9 bases map to TRBD1. Germline trimming cut 0 bases from V and 3 bases from J; bases unmatched to any gene: 6. The CDR3 contains 17 residues. Germline V gene data show CDR1 as SGHDN and CDR2 as FVKESK. Here the CDR3 DNA reads TGTGCCAGCAGCCAAGATTCGGGACAGGGACCCAATCAGCCCCAGCATTTT. Encoded protein: CASSQDSGQGPNQPQHF.

The chain couples TRBV11-2 to TRBJ1-1; TRBD1 agrees at 10 bases. With 3 bases clipped from V and 0 bases from J, the junction kept 7 bases outside the gene matches. Germline V lookup: CDR1 SGHAT, CDR2 FQNNGV. The CDR3 totals 17 residues. The CDR3 loop is CASSFRDRGPLNTEAFF. CDR3 sequence (DNA): TGTGCCAGCAGCTTCAGGGACAGGGGTCCCTTGAACACTGAAGCTTTCTTT.

The gene calls are TRBV6-2 or TRBV6-3 and TRBJ1-5; D not resolved. Germline-derived CDR1 and CDR2 are MNHEY and SVGEGT. The CDR3 spans 17 residues. The germline V and J ends were trimmed by 6 bases and 0 bases, with 18 bases remaining between them. The CDR3 loop reads CASSHTPVGDSNQPQHF. The CDR3 DNA sequence: TGTGCCAGCAGCCATACCCCGGTCGGAGATAGCAATCAGCCCCAGCATTTT.

The rearrangement uses TRBV6-5 and TRBJ2-1, with 7 nucleotides matching TRBD2. Trimming at V came to 6 bases and at J to 2 bases, leaving 7 bases not matched to a gene. The length of the CDR3 is 15 residues. Germline-derived CDR1 and CDR2 are MNHEY and SVGAGI. The CDR3 loop reads CASSPGGITYNEQFF. CDR3 nucleotides: TGTGCCAGCAGCCCCGGGGGGATCACCTACAATGAGCAGTTCTTC.

The table lists this clone with a few counts. The V gene is TRBV2, the J gene TRBJ1-5; 8 positions agree with TRBD1. The CDR3 is made up of 17 amino acids. Germline values: CDR1 SNHLY, CDR2 FYNNEI. V lost 7 bases, J lost 4 bases, and 15 bases stayed unmatched. Written as DNA, the CDR3 is TGTGCCAGCAATTCCCCCCTAGCGGGACAGGCTAATCAGCCCCAGCATTTT. Its protein is CASNSPLAGQANQPQHF. The entire variable domain, with the rest obtained from reference TRBV2 and TRBJ1-5, is as follows: EPEVTQTPSHQVTQMGQEVILRCVPISNHLYFYWYRQILGQKVEFLVSFYNNEISEKSEIFDDQFSVERPDGSNFTLKIRSTKLEDSAMYFCASNSPLAGQANQPQHFGDGTRLSIL.